Below, 10 T cell receptor beta chains from the same sample are listed, as sequenced in a study of human T cells and chemical hapten exposure. Each CDR3 protein is one row after TCRdb ran MiXCR on the RACE reads. The repertoire holds 95,000 or so distinct CDR3 sequences, with about 10% as singletons. Specified time point: patch test 1, 2 weeks after DPC sensitization. Treatment meaning: therapeutic diphenylcyclopropenone sensitization with weekly scalp DPC. Sequencing used whole blood, obtained in connection with sensitization to the hapten diphenylcyclopropenone (DPC). The source of these receptors is a man aged 40-49 years with alopecia areata. Some clones in this sample may be carry-over from other donors' samples.

The rearrangement joins TRBV7-3 to TRBJ2-1; tentative D call: TRBD2 (5 bases). The CDR3 covers 13 residues. The V gene lost 4 bases and the J gene lost 6 bases, with 10 bases spanning the gap. From germline, CDR1 is SGHTA and CDR2 FQGTGA. CDR3 residues: CASSSEAGNEQFF. The CDR3 bases are TGTGCCAGCAGCTCTGAGGCGGGCAATGAGCAGTTCTTC.

This clonotype has only a few counts. This CDR3 is CASSLEGHTYEQYF. CDR3 nucleotide sequence: TGTGCCAGCAGCTTGGAGGGACACACGTACGAGCAGTACTTC. This rearrangement joins TRBV5-4 to TRBJ2-7, with D possibly matching TRBD1 (6 bases). Per germline, CDR1 SGHNT and CDR2 YYREEE (reference sequence). V lost 0 bases and J lost 4, with 11 bases in between. The CDR3 has 14 amino acids. The full variable domain, completed using reference TRBV5-4 and TRBJ2-7, is ETGVTQSPTHLIKTRGQQVTLRCSSQSGHNTVSWYQQALGQGPQFIFQYYREEENGRGNFPPRFSGLQFPNYSSELNVNALELDDSALYLCASSLEGHTYEQYFGPGTRLTVT.

The chain joins TRBV7-2 to TRBJ2-1; D remains ambiguous. Trimming took 5 bases from V and 7 from J, leaving 18 bases between them. Germline V gene data show CDR1 as SGHTA and CDR2 as FQGNSA. The CDR3 contains 15 residues. The CDR3 loop reads CASSLVVVLGNEQFF. DNA for the CDR3: TGTGCCAGCAGCCTGGTCGTGGTCCTAGGGAATGAGCAGTTCTTC.

V is TRBV6-5 and J is TRBJ1-4; tentatively, D is TRBD1 (6 bases). The CDR3 has 12 residues. Trimming shortened V by 6 bases and J by 7 bases, and 9 bases separated the two germline ends. Germline values: CDR1 MNHEY, CDR2 SVGAGI. CDR3 bases: TGTGCCAGCAGAACAGGGTTTGAAAAACTGTTTTTT. Protein product: CASRTGFEKLFF.

The chain couples TRBV7-9 to TRBJ1-6, with no clear D. The CDR3 covers 14 residues. Germline CDR1 SEHNR, CDR2 FQNEAQ (reference sequence). The V and J ends lost 2 bases and 5 bases respectively, with 7 bases between them. This chain's CDR3 is CASSLYSDNSPLHF. As DNA, the CDR3 is TGTGCCAGCAGCTTATACTCGGATAATTCACCCCTCCACTTT.

Ten or more counts support this clonotype. The rearrangement joins TRBV6-6 to TRBJ2-3; D is possibly TRBD2 (6 bases). This CDR3 region has 12 residues. Trimming took 10 bases from V and 2 from J, leaving 10 bases between them. Germline CDR1 reads MNHNY; CDR2 reads SVGAGI (reference sequence). CDR3 DNA sequence: TGTGCCACAGCGGGCCCCACAGATACGCAGTATTTT. The encoded protein is CATAGPTDTQYF.

This chain links TRBV6-1 with TRBJ2-3, with TRBD1 matching 7 bases. The CDR3 extends over 15 amino acids. V lost 6 bases to trimming and J lost 2 bases; unmatched junction nucleotides: 8. Germline lookup yields CDR1 MNHNS and CDR2 SASEGT. The CDR3 is CASSQLGGTTDTQYF. CDR3 nucleotide sequence: TGTGCCAGCAGCCAATTAGGGGGCACCACAGATACGCAGTATTTT.

The chain is built from TRBV7-6 and TRBJ2-1; tentative D call: TRBD2 (5 bases). V shed 4 bases and J shed 9 bases, with 13 bases lying between them. The CDR3 is 13 amino acids. Germline V gene data show CDR1 as SGHVS and CDR2 as FNYEAQ. This CDR3 reads CASSSPLGSEQFF. CDR3 nucleotide sequence: TGTGCCAGCAGCTCCCCCTTAGGGAGTGAGCAGTTCTTC.

This rearrangement joins TRBV27 to TRBJ2-7; D is ambiguous. V lost 3 bases to trimming and J lost 7 bases, with 19 bases between them. This CDR3 has 15 amino acids. Per germline, CDR1 MNHEY and CDR2 SMNVEV (reference sequence). Written as DNA, the CDR3 is TGTGCCAGCAGTTTTTTTGTCGGCACGGCGAGAGAGCAGTACTTC. Amino acid sequence: CASSFFVGTAREQYF.

The sample holds a few counts of this clonotype. The genes are TRBV6-6 and TRBJ2-3; no reliable D call. CDR3 length: 16 residues. Germline V lookup: CDR1 MNHNY, CDR2 SVGAGI (reference sequence). V lost 6 bases and J 5 bases, leaving 21 bases between the germline ends. The CDR3 DNA reads as TGTGCCAGCAGGAAATTAGGAGTAGAGTTCTTAGATACGCAGTATTTT. Translated, it gives CASRKLGVEFLDTQYF.